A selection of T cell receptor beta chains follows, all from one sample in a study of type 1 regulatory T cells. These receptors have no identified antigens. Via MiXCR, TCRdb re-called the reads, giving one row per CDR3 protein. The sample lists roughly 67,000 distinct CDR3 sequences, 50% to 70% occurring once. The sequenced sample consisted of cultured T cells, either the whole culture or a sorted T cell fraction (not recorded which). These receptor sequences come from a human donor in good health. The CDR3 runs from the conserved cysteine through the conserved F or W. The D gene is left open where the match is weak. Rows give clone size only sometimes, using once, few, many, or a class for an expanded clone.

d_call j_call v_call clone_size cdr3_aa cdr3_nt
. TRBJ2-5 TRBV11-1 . CASSSEVGLRETQYF TGTGCCAGCAGCTCGGAGGTGGGACTTCGGGAGACCCAGTACTTC
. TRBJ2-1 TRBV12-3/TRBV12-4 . CASTPGQIIKYEQFF TGTGCCAGCACCCCGGGGCAGATTATAAAATATGAGCAGTTCTTC
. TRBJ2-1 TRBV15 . CATSRGLRQYNEQFF TGTGCCACCAGCCGCGGACTACGCCAATACAATGAGCAGTTCTTC
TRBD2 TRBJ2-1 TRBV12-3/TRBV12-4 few CASAAGGSYNEQFF TGTGCCAGCGCAGCGGGAGGGAGTTACAATGAGCAGTTCTTC
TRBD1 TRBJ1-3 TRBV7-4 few CASTSGQYSGNTIYF TGTGCCAGCACCTCGGGACAGTACTCTGGAAACACCATATATTTT
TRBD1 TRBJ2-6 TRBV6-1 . CASTPGQAFSGANVLTF TGTGCCAGCACGCCGGGACAGGCTTTCTCTGGGGCCAACGTCCTGACTTTC
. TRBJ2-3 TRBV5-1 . CASSLRGLSSDTQYF TGCGCCAGCAGCTTAAGGGGCCTAAGCTCAGATACGCAGTATTTT
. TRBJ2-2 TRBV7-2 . CASGRDSATGGLFF TGTGCCAGCGGCCGGGACAGTGCAACCGGGGGGCTGTTTTTT
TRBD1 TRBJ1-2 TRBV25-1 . CASSSTGGAYGYTF TGTGCCAGCAGTTCGACAGGGGGCGCCTATGGCTACACCTTC
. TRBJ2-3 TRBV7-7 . CASSLGGRDTDTQYF TGTGCCAGCAGCTTGGGGGGACGGGACACAGATACGCAGTATTTT
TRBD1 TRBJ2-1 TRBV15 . CATSRDWDRDYNEQFF TGTGCCACCAGCAGAGATTGGGACAGGGACTACAATGAGCAGTTCTTC
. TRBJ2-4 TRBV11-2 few CASSSVRGFGIQYF TGTGCCAGCAGCTCGGTTAGGGGGTTTGGCATTCAGTACTTC
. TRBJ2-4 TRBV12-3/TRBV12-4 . CASSLVGWGAHKNIQYF TGTGCCAGCAGTTTAGTCGGTTGGGGGGCTCACAAAAACATTCAGTACTTC
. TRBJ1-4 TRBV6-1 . CASSAGSANEKLFF TGTGCCAGCAGTGCAGGGTCGGCTAATGAAAAACTGTTTTTT
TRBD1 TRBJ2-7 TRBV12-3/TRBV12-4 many CASIGTEYEQYF TGTGCCAGCATCGGGACAGAGTACGAGCAGTACTTC
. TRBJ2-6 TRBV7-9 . CASRPPGPSGANVLTF TGTGCCAGCAGGCCTCCCGGACCCTCTGGGGCCAACGTCCTGACTTTC
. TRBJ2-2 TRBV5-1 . CASSLDRANTGELFF TGCGCCAGCAGCTTGGACAGGGCGAACACCGGGGAGCTGTTTTTT
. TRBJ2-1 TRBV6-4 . CASSLGARLEQFF TGTGCCAGCAGCCTGGGGGCCCGGTTGGAGCAGTTCTTC
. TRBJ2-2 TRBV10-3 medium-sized CAISESGRKNTGELFF TGTGCCATCAGTGAGAGTGGGAGGAAGAACACCGGGGAGCTGTTTTTT
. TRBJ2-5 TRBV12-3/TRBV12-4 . CASTRYEETQYF TGTGCCAGCACCCGCTACGAAGAGACCCAGTACTTC
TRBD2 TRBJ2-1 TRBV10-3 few CAISENDSGGLYNEQFF TGTGCCATCAGTGAAAATGATAGCGGGGGCCTCTACAATGAGCAGTTCTTC
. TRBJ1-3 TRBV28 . CASSPLSGNTIYF TGTGCCAGCAGCCCATTGTCCGGAAACACCATATATTTT
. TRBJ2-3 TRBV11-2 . CASSYGLNTDTQYF TGTGCCAGCAGCTATGGCCTGAACACAGATACGCAGTATTTT
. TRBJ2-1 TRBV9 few CASSVAGGGGVNEQFF TGTGCCAGCAGCGTAGCTGGAGGGGGCGGGGTAAATGAGCAGTTCTTC
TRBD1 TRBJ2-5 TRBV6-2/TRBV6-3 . CASSLMDRAGETQYF TGTGCCAGCAGTTTAATGGACAGGGCCGGAGAGACCCAGTACTTC
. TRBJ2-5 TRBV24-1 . CATSGGQIQETQYF TGTGCCACCAGTGGTGGACAAATACAAGAGACCCAGTACTTC
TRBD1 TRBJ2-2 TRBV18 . CASSPPRQGATGELFF TGTGCCAGCTCACCACCGCGACAGGGGGCAACCGGGGAGCTGTTTTTT
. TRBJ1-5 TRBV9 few CASSVRAGDQPQHF TGTGCCAGCAGCGTACGGGCGGGGGATCAGCCCCAGCATTTT
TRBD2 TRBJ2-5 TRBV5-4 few CASSSPSGRETQYF TGTGCCAGCAGCTCCCCTAGCGGGAGAGAGACCCAGTACTTC
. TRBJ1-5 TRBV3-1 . CASSFPGCPQHF TGTGCCAGCAGCTTCCCCGGTTGCCCCCAGCATTTT
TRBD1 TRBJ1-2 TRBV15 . CATSRVLQGATGYTF TGTGCCACCAGCAGAGTTTTACAGGGGGCGACTGGCTACACCTTC
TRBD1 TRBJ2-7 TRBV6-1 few CAVTGQGAGEQYF TGTGCCGTAACCGGGCAGGGGGCAGGCGAGCAGTACTTC
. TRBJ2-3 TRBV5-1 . CASSLAAEGGTQYF TGCGCCAGCAGCTTGGCCGCCGAGGGTGGCACGCAGTATTTT
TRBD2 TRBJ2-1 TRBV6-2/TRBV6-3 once CASSLAGVFKEQFF TGTGCCAGCAGTTTAGCGGGAGTTTTCAAGGAGCAGTTCTTC
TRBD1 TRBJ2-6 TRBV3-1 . CASSQVRRGRITGANVLTF TGTGCCAGCAGCCAAGTCCGCAGGGGGCGAATAACTGGGGCCAACGTCCTGACTTTC
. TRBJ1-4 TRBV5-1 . CASSLPRGTTNEKLFF TGCGCCAGCAGCCTCCCGCGGGGGACAACTAATGAAAAACTGTTTTTT
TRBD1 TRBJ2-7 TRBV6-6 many CASTRDSLNEQYF TGTGCCAGCACTAGGGACAGTCTAAACGAGCAGTACTTC
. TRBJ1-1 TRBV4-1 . CASRHPYTEAFF TGCGCCAGCAGGCACCCATACACTGAAGCTTTCTTT
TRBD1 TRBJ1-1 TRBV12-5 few CASGETLTGDTEAFF TGTGCTAGTGGTGAAACACTTACAGGGGACACTGAAGCTTTCTTT
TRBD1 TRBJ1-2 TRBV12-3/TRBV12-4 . CASSLYLIRQGENYGYTF TGTGCCAGCAGTTTATACCTAATCAGACAGGGGGAAAACTATGGCTACACCTTC
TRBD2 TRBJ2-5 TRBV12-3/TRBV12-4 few CASSGTSGTQWEETQYF TGTGCCAGCAGTGGGACTAGCGGGACCCAATGGGAAGAGACCCAGTACTTC
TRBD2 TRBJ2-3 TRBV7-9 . CASSLATLAGVTDTQYF TGTGCCAGCAGCTTAGCGACGCTAGCGGGGGTCACAGATACGCAGTATTTT
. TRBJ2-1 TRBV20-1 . CSARDTGHNEQFF TGCAGTGCTAGAGATACTGGCCACAATGAGCAGTTCTTC
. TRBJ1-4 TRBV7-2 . CASSLEGVVGEKLFF TGTGCCAGCAGCTTAGAGGGCGTGGTAGGGGAAAAACTGTTTTTT
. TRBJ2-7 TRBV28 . CASSLQIYEQYF TGTGCCAGCAGTTTACAAATCTACGAGCAGTACTTC
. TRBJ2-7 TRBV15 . CATSRGYEQYF TGTGCCACCAGCAGGGGCTACGAGCAGTACTTC